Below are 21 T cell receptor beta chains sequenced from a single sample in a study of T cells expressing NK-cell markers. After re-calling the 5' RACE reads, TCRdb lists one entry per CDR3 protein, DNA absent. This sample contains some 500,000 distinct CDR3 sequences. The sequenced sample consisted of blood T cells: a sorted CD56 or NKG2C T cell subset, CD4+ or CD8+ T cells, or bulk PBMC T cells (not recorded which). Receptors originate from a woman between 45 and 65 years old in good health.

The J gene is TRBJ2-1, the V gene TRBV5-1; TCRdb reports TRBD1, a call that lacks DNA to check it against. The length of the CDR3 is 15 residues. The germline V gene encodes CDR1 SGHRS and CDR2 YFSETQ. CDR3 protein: CASRTTGHGMDEQFF.

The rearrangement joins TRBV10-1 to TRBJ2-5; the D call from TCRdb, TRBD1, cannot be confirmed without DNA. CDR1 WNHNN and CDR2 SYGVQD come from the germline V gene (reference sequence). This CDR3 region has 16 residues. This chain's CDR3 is CASSSGTGGFSETQYF.

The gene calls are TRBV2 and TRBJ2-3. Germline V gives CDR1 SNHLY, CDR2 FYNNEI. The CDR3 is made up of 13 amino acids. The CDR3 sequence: CASNTDSTDTQYF.

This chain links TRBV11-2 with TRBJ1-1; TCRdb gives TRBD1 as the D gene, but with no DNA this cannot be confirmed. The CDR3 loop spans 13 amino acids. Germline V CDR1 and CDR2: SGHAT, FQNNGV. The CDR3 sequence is CASRRPGQMEAFF.

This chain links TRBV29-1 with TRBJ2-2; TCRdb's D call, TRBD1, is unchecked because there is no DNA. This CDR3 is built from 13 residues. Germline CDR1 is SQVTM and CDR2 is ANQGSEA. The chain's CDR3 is CSVAFLGAGELFF.

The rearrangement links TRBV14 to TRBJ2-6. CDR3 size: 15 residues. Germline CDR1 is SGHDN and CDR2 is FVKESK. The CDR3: CASSPWASVANVLTF.

CDR3 protein: CATSVTAGKAGELFF. The genes are TRBV24-1 and TRBJ2-2; TCRdb designates TRBD1, a call that cannot be tested without DNA. Germline lookup yields CDR1 KGHDR and CDR2 SFDVKD. CDR3 length: 15 amino acids.

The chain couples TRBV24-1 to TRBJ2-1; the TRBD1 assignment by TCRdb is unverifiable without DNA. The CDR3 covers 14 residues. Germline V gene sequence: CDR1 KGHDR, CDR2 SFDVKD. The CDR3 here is CATSTGNEWNEQFF.

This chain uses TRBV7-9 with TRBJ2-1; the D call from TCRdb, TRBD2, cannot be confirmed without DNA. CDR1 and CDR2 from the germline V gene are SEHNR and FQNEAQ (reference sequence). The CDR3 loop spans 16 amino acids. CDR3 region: CASSLGLAGVGNEQFF. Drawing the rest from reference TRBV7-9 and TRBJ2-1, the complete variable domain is DTGVSQNPRHKITKRGQNVTFRCDPISEHNRLYWYRQTLGQGPEFLTYFQNEAQLEKSRLLSDRFSAERPKGSFSTLEIQRTEQGDSAMYLCASSLGLAGVGNEQFFGPGTRLTVL.

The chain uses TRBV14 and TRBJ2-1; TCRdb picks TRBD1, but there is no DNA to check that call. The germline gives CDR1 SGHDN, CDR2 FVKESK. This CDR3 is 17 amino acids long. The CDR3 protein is CASSQEGDSSSYNEQFF.

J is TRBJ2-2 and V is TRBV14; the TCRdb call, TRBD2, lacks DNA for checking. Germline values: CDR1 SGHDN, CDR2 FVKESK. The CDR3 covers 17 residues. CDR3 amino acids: CASSQGYSREGPGELFF. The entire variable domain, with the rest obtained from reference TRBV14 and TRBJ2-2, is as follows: EAGVTQFPSHSVIEKGQTVTLRCDPISGHDNLYWYRRVMGKEIKFLLHFVKESKQDESGMPNNRFLAERTGGTYSTLKVQPAELEDSGVYFCASSQGYSREGPGELFFGEGSRLTVL.

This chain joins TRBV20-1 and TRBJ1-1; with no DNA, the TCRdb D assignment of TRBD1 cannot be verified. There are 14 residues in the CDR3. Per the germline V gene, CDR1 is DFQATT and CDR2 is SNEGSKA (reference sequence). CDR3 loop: CSATIGTQNTEAFF.

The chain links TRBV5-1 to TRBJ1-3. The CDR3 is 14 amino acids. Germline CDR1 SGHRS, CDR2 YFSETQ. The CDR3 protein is CASSAQSSGNTIYF.

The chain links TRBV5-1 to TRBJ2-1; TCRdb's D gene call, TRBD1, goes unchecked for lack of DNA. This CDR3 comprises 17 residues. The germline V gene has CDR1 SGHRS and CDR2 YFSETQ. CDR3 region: CASSKGQFSLSYNEQFF. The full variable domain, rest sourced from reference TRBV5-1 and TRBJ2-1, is KAGVTQTPRYLIKTRGQQVTLSCSPISGHRSVSWYQQTPGQGLQFLFEYFSETQRNKGNFPGRFSGRQFSNSRSEMNVSTLELGDSALYLCASSKGQFSLSYNEQFFGPGTRLTVL.

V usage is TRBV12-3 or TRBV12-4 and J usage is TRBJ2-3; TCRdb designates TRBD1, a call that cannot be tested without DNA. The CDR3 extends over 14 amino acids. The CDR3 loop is CASRSGEITDTQYF.

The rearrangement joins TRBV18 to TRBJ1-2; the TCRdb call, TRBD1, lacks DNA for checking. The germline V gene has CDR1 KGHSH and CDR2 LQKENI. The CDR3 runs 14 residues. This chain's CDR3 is CASSPIRDSYGYTF.

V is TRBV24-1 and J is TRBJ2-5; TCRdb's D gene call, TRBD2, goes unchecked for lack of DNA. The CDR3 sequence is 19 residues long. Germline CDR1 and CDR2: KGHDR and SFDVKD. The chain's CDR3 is CATSDPRTTGLAGIETQYF.

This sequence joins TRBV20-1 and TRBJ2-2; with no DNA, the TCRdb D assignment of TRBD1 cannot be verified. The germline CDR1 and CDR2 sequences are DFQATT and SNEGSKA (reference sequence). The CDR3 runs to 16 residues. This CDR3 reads CSARSQGRWNTGELFF.

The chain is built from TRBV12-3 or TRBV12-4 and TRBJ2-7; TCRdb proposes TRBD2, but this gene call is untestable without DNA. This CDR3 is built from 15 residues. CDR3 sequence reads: CASSWDGSANYEQYF.

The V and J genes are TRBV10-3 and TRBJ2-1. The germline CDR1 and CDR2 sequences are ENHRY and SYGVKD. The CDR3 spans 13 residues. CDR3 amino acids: CAIRIFTTGEQFF.

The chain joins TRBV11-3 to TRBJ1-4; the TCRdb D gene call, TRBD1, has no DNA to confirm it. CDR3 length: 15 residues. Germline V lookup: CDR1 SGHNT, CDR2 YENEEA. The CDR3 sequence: CASSSRQGNSEKLFF.